This TCR beta chain was documented in a study of cytomegalovirus exposure and HLA in healthy donors. The study ran its PCR with 60 Vbeta and 13 Jbeta primers. The table came from immunoSEQ multiplex PCR; TCRdb's copy has only in-frame clones and leaves some out. The sample data list 75,000 to 85,000 clones. The V gene's germline CDR1 is SGHVS and CDR2 FNYEAQ. The V end lost 5 bases, the J end lost 5 bases, and 13 bases lay between the germline ends. This CDR3 contains 14 residues. The clonotype was recovered from a man between 18 and 29 years old in good health and CMV-seropositive. The sample consisted of PBMCs. The chain uses TRBV7-6 and TRBJ2-1; D perhaps matches TRBD2 (5 bases). CDR3 sequence (DNA): TGTGCCAGCAGCCCACGAGGACTCCACAATGAGCAGTTCTTC. This encodes CASSPRGLHNEQFF.